This paragraph reports one T cell receptor beta chain. This entry is derived from a study of cytomegalovirus exposure and HLA in healthy donors. The primer mix had 60 Vbeta and 13 Jbeta primers. This table comes from immunoSEQ multiplex PCR, and its TCRdb copy is limited to in-frame clones, with some not included. This table has 200,000 or so clones, around 85% appearing once. V lost 2 bases, J lost 0 bases, and 16 bases lay in between. There are 18 residues in the CDR3. Germline loops: CDR1 LNHNV, CDR2 YYDKDF (reference sequence). The receptor was derived from a girl aged 2 to 10 in good health and CMV-seronegative. Input material: PBMCs. The genes are TRBV15 and TRBJ1-4, with a weak D call TRBD1 (6 bases). The chain's CDR3 is CATSRNRQGLSTNEKLFF. The DNA for the CDR3 is TGTGCCACCAGCAGAAACAGGCAGGGGCTTTCAACTAATGAAAAACTGTTTTTT. The variable domain in full, completed from reference TRBV15 and TRBJ1-4, reads DAMVIQNPRYQVTQFGKPVTLSCSQTLNHNVMYWYQQKSSQAPKLLFHYYDKDFNNEADTPDNFQSRRPNTSFCFLDIRSPGLGDTAMYLCATSRNRQGLSTNEKLFFGSGTQLSVL.